This T cell receptor beta chain was observed in a study of T cell responses to AZD1222 COVID-19 vaccine (dated by TCRdb to the early 2020s). With regard to the full study: A total of about 240 trial participants underwent TCR sequencing, of whom about 210 received two doses of AZD1222 and 26 received two doses of the MenACWY control vaccine. Trial participants were enrolled by age into 18-55, 56-69 and 70-plus year subgroups, with roughly 150, 30 and 60 TCR-sequenced participants respectively.

Measured from the cysteine to the phenylalanine, the CDR3 is 13 residues long. Of all the DNA, just the CDR3 is kept, 39 bases in frame from base 1. Via the germline V gene, CDR1 is SGHAT and CDR2 FQNNGV. V is pared back by 3 bases and J by 4 bases, with 10 bases lying between the germline termini. The full study reports these points: The 56-69-year group was small, and its depth increase did not reach significance, likely because of low power. Conclusions about previously exposed vaccinees are limited, since just five or six AZD1222 recipients were seropositive for SARS-CoV-2 at baseline. No day 14 peak-response samples were available, so repertoires were characterized only after the peak T cell response. Vaccine-associated CD4 TCRs spanned the whole spike protein, with dominant responses in regions 160-218 and 743-854. Reportedly, almost half of the unique spike-specific TCRs recognized epitopes lying outside the regions that are mutated in the B.1.351 and B.1.1.7 variants. A significant rise in spike-specific TCR breadth and depth was observed after two AZD1222 doses relative to day 0 and relative to MenACWY recipients. Participants were mostly white British and included more females than males, and it was suggested by the authors that clonal diversity may have been underestimated.

What this sample's time point label stands for: about 28 days (+/-7) after the second vaccine dose. AZD1222 recipients with second doses at about 4 weeks or about 12 weeks were pooled, because spike-specific TCR depth and breadth did not differ between schedules. Samples from vaccinated people were obtained from the UK trials COV001 and COV002, which included a single-blind randomized controlled phase 2/3 trial of AZD1222 (ChAdOx1 nCoV-19) in healthy adults. For TCRbeta chain sequencing, PBMC samples from trial participants were taken at day 0 and at day 28 after the second dose. The CDR3 regions of human TCRbeta chains were analyzed by immunosequencing. The study's processing was this. Repertoire TCRs were matched against a reference library of SARS-CoV-2-specific TCRs generated with the MIRA antigen-specificity platform. Breadth was defined as the fraction of unique TCRs that were SARS-CoV-2-associated. Depth was defined as the fraction of total T cells that were SARS-CoV-2-associated. Using the MIRA data, every spike-specific TCR was mapped to the spike region that the TCR reacted to and assigned to either a CD4 or a CD8 class. Log10-transformed breadth and depth values were compared by one-way ANOVA with Sidak's multiple comparisons tests. TCRdb carries this immuneACCESS record with in-frame sequences only. Its versions omit some clonotypes, under half of them owing to an unresolved V gene in the studies checked, with the rest unexplained. V, J and clone size reflect that table, while D and trimming were determined from the DNA. The sample profile shows about 110,000 clones; about nine tenths of them were found once. Jointly, the top ten make up almost 2.5% of the sample.

With respect to this clone: What this receptor recognizes is not known. Per-base qualities were not stored, and no clone one base away is much larger.

The TCR comes from an adult who received the AZD1222 COVID-19 vaccine. The material sequenced was peripheral blood, taken 28 days after the second AZD1222 dose. The rearrangement combines TRBV11-2 with TRBJ2-7, with the D gene tentatively TRBD1 or TRBD2, based on 5 matching bases in each. At the DNA level, the sequence is TGTGCCAGCAGCTTCGGGACGGAGTACGAGCAGTACTTC. Its product reads: CASSFGTEYEQYF.